Listed here are 7 T cell receptor beta chains from one sample, sequenced in a study of blood T cell repertoires in COVID-19. Libraries were prepared by immunoSEQ multiplex PCR; TCRdb keeps only in-frame clonotypes and omits some of them. The data contain roughly 46,000 clones, 80% to 90% of them singletons. The sequenced sample was peripheral blood. The source of these receptors is a human donor in a cohort sampled during active COVID-19. The donor label of this sample is uncertain.

The rearrangement joins TRBV2 to TRBJ1-3; TRBD1 matches at 7 bases. This CDR3 is 17 amino acids long. In germline, CDR1 is SNHLY, CDR2 FYNNEI. The trim removed 1 base at V and 2 bases at J, leaving 8 bases unmatched. The CDR3 here is CASSEERGQPPGNTIYF. The CDR3 nucleotides read TGTGCCAGCAGTGAAGAGAGGGGACAGCCTCCTGGAAACACCATATATTTT.

The chain links TRBV5-5 to TRBJ1-5; TRBD1 agrees at 9 bases. CDR3 size: 17 residues. V trimming: 5 bases; J trimming: 5 bases; junction bases outside the gene matches: 14. CDR1 and CDR2 from the germline V gene are SGHKS and YYEKEE (reference sequence). The CDR3 loop is CASRYGDPGQGYQPQHF. CDR3 DNA: TGTGCCAGCAGGTATGGGGATCCGGGACAGGGCTATCAGCCCCAGCATTTT.

V is TRBV27 and J is TRBJ2-3; a weak D match, TRBD1 (5 bases). This CDR3 spans 14 amino acids. V lost 10 bases and J 1 base, leaving 15 bases between the germline ends. Germline V gene sequence: CDR1 MNHEY, CDR2 SMNVEV (reference sequence). For the CDR3, the DNA is TGTGCCACCAGCATGGGCAGGGGCACAGATACGCAGTATTTT. Protein sequence: CATSMGRGTDTQYF.

The chain joins TRBV9 to TRBJ1-6; 7 bases fit TRBD1. With V trimmed by 0 bases and J by 3 bases, 3 bases remained unmatched. In germline, CDR1 is SGDLS, CDR2 YYNGEE. There are 16 residues in the CDR3. Here the CDR3 reads CASSVGSGGYNSPLHF. CDR3 nucleotides: TGTGCCAGCAGCGTAGGTTCAGGGGGCTATAATTCACCCCTCCACTTT.

This chain links TRBV9 with TRBJ1-6; tentative D call: TRBD1 (5 bases). CDR3 length: 14 residues. With 0 bases removed from V and 9 bases from J, the gap between germline ends came to 10 bases. CDR1 is SGDLS, CDR2 YYNGEE, per germline. The CDR3 loop is CASSVAGNTSPLHF. CDR3 sequence (DNA): TGTGCCAGCAGCGTAGCAGGGAATACTTCACCCCTCCACTTT.

The CDR3 DNA sequence: TGTGCCAGCAGCTCTCCAGCGGGGGCGGAGACCCAGTACTTC. This translates into CASSSPAGAETQYF. The rearrangement uses TRBV7-9 and TRBJ2-5; 8 nucleotides line up with TRBD2. The CDR3 extends over 14 amino acids. Trimming took 4 bases from V and 5 from J; bases not matched to a gene: 6. From germline, CDR1 is SEHNR and CDR2 FQNEAQ (reference sequence). Drawing the rest from reference TRBV7-9 and TRBJ2-5, the complete variable domain is DTGVSQNPRHKITKRGQNVTFRCDPISEHNRLYWYRQTLGQGPEFLTYFQNEAQLEKSRLLSDRFSAERPKGSFSTLEIQRTEQGDSAMYLCASSSPAGAETQYFGPGTRLLVL.

This rearrangement joins TRBV5-1 to TRBJ2-3; D call uncertain. Germline V gives CDR1 SGHRS, CDR2 YFSETQ. The V end lost 0 bases, the J end lost 5 bases, and 7 bases lay between the germline ends. CDR3 length equals 13 residues. The CDR3 DNA reads as TGCGCCAGCAGCTTGGGAGCGTTAGATACGCAGTATTTT. Amino acid sequence: CASSLGALDTQYF.